This T cell receptor beta chain was profiled in a study of CD8+CD57+ T cells in acquired aplastic anemia. Study context: The average for DNA from sorted CD4+ and CD8+ cells was about 3.3 ug. Overall study results and limits: Patients shared 25 to 35 CD8+ CDR3 sequences with controls.

It was patients with CD8+CD57+ cell expansion by flow cytometry who were chosen for sequencing. CDR3 and TCR beta VDJ profiling relied on a genomic DNA template. TCRdb reanalysed the reads using MiXCR and keeps one entry per CDR3 protein. The table includes approximately 170,000 distinct CDR3 sequences, approximately 44% detected once. The junction had 6 bases not matched to a gene; V was cut back by 4 bases and J by 3 bases. Germline CDR1 is SQVTM and CDR2 is ANQGSEA. The CDR3 totals 15 residues. This clonotype came up many times. The target antigen is unknown. The sample taken for sequencing was sorted CD4+, CD8+, or CD8+CD57+ T cells (not recorded which) from PBMCs. The chain combines TRBV29-1 with TRBJ2-3, with 11 nucleotides matching TRBD1. This clonotype originated in a human donor with aplastic anemia. CDR3 sequence reads: CSVVGGTGGTDTQYF. The CDR3 DNA is TGCAGCGTTGTGGGGGGGACAGGGGGTACAGATACGCAGTATTTT.